These 26 T cell receptor beta chains share one sample of origin, sequenced in a study of T cells after yellow fever vaccination. One entry per CDR3 protein results from TCRdb running MiXCR on the 5' RACE reads. The sample carries 150,000 to 200,000 distinct CDR3 sequences, approximately 11% recorded once. The sequences come from CD8+ T cells sorted from PBMCs, collected 15 days after the yellow fever booster vaccination. Receptors were obtained from a young man who received the YFV17D yellow fever vaccine.

Only a few counts were recorded for this clonotype. CDR3 DNA sequence: TGCGCCAGCAGCCTGGGTTCTATGGAGAACACTGAAGCTTTCTTT. It yields the protein CASSLGSMENTEAFF. The chain has TRBV4-1 and TRBJ1-1, with unresolved D. Germline loops: CDR1 MGHRA, CDR2 YSYEKL. This CDR3 region has 15 residues. V was clipped by 4 bases and J by 1 base, with 13 bases between them.

This clonotype was picked up a small number of times. The genes are TRBV29-1 and TRBJ2-3; D is unresolved. The germline V and J ends were trimmed by 5 bases and 0 bases, with 12 bases remaining between them. Germline V gives CDR1 SQVTM, CDR2 ANQGSEA. The CDR3 length is 14 residues. The CDR3 DNA reads as TGCAGCGTTCCAAGCGACCAGAGCACAGATACGCAGTATTTT. Amino acid sequence: CSVPSDQSTDTQYF.

This chain connects TRBV4-3 to TRBJ1-5, with 7 bases that match TRBD1. The CDR3 consists of 15 residues. With 1 base clipped from V and 4 bases from J, the junction kept 4 bases outside the gene matches. CDR1 and CDR2 (germline): LGHNA, YSLEER. CDR3 sequence: CASSQARGSNQPQHF. The CDR3 DNA reads as TGCGCCAGCAGCCAAGCCAGGGGGTCGAATCAGCCCCAGCATTTT.

The chain uses TRBV7-2 and TRBJ1-6, with unresolved D. The CDR3 is 16 amino acids. Between the trimmed V and J ends, which lost 2 bases and 7 bases, there was a span of 15 bases. In germline, CDR1 is SGHTA, CDR2 FQGNSA. CDR3 region: CASSLRAEPRNSPLHF. CDR3 in DNA: TGTGCCAGCAGCTTAAGGGCCGAGCCTCGGAATTCACCCCTCCACTTT.

A few counts support this clonotype. This sequence joins TRBV5-6 and TRBJ2-7; D possibly matches TRBD1 or TRBD2 (5 bases each). Trimming removed 3 bases from V and 0 bases from J, with 7 bases in between. Germline V gene lookup returns CDR1 SGHDT and CDR2 YYEEEE. The CDR3 covers 13 residues. CDR3 sequence: CASSWDVSYEQYF. The DNA for the CDR3 is TGTGCCAGCAGCTGGGACGTCTCCTACGAGCAGTACTTC.

This clonotype was seen many times. V and J are TRBV20-1 and TRBJ1-2; D possibly corresponds to TRBD1 (5 bases). V was trimmed by 2 bases and J by 3 bases, leaving 16 bases between them. CDR3 size: 15 residues. Germline lookup yields CDR1 DFQATT and CDR2 SNEGSKA (reference sequence). The chain's CDR3 is CSARKLEVGDYGYTF. The CDR3 DNA follows: TGCAGTGCTAGAAAATTGGAGGTGGGGGACTATGGCTACACCTTC.

This clonotype was observed a handful of times. V and J are TRBV5-5 and TRBJ2-7, with D perhaps TRBD1 (6 bases). Germline V gives CDR1 SGHKS, CDR2 YYEKEE (reference sequence). This CDR3 region has 12 residues. Trimming removed 1 base from V and 4 bases from J, with 6 bases in between. The CDR3 loop is CASSLTGYEQYV. The CDR3 DNA sequence: TGTGCCAGCAGCTTGACAGGGTACGAGCAGTACGTC.

The J gene is TRBJ1-1, the V gene TRBV4-1; D gene uncertain. Trimming stripped 3 bases from V and 1 base from J, with 15 bases between. CDR1 MGHRA and CDR2 YSYEKL come from the germline V gene. The CDR3 covers 16 residues. CDR3 loop: CASSHPSGDWNTEAFF. The CDR3 DNA sequence: TGCGCCAGCAGCCACCCCAGTGGCGATTGGAACACTGAAGCTTTCTTT.

This clonotype showed up just a few times. The chain recombines TRBV7-9 with TRBJ2-1, with 7 nucleotides matching TRBD2. The CDR3 extends over 16 amino acids. Germline CDR1 and CDR2: SEHNR and FQNEAQ (reference sequence). The J segment lost 5 bases and the V segment lost 1 base, leaving 8 bases of the junction unmatched. This chain's CDR3 is CASSLVGGLLDNEQFF. The CDR3 DNA reads TGTGCCAGCAGCTTAGTGGGGGGGTTACTGGACAATGAGCAGTTCTTC.

Only a few counts were recorded for this clonotype. CDR3 in amino acids: CASSSGPSGQYF. CDR3 DNA: TGCGCCAGCAGCTCTGGGCCGAGCGGGCAGTACTTC. This sequence joins TRBV4-1 and TRBJ2-7; a weak D match, TRBD2 (5 bases). The CDR3 runs 12 residues. The germline gives CDR1 MGHRA, CDR2 YSYEKL. V lost 5 bases, J lost 9 bases, and 14 bases lay in between.

This chain uses TRBV29-1 with TRBJ1-1, with D tentatively TRBD1 (5 bases). V was pared by 4 bases and J by 7 bases, with 7 bases between. CDR3 length equals 10 residues. The germline V gene encodes CDR1 SQVTM and CDR2 ANQGSEA. This CDR3 is CSVADSEAFF. The CDR3 region has the DNA TGCAGCGTTGCTGACAGTGAAGCTTTCTTT.

J is TRBJ1-5 and V is TRBV20-1, with D tentatively TRBD1 (5 bases). The germline V and J ends were trimmed by 0 bases and 5 bases, with 14 bases remaining between them. Germline V CDR1 and CDR2: DFQATT, SNEGSKA (reference sequence). The CDR3 has 15 amino acids. The CDR3 bases are TGCAGTGCTAGAGAGCGGGGGATTAGGGATCAGCCCCAGCATTTT. As protein: CSARERGIRDQPQHF.

This clonotype was detected only a few times. This rearrangement joins TRBV2 to TRBJ1-2; D unresolved. The V gene lost 2 bases and the J gene lost 8 bases, with 9 bases spanning the gap. CDR1 and CDR2 (germline): SNHLY, FYNNEI. This CDR3 spans 12 amino acids. For the CDR3, the DNA is TGTGCCAGCAGTGAAATAGGGCGGGGCTACACCTTC. Translation gives CASSEIGRGYTF.

This clonotype was seen more than once but under ten times. The chain links TRBV30 to TRBJ1-1; unclear D gene. Germline V gene sequence: CDR1 GTSNPN, CDR2 SVGIG (reference sequence). CDR3 length: 13 residues. The V gene lost 0 bases and the J gene lost 0 bases, with 5 bases spanning the gap. CDR3 amino acids: CAWSVIVNTEAFF. The CDR3 region has the DNA TGTGCCTGGAGTGTAATAGTGAACACTGAAGCTTTCTTT.

This clonotype came up many times. The chain joins TRBV29-1 to TRBJ2-1; D is uncertain. The CDR3 totals 14 residues. Germline V gives CDR1 SQVTM, CDR2 ANQGSEA. The ends were cut back, 7 bases at V and 0 bases at J, with 13 bases in the middle. The CDR3 DNA is TGCAGCGCGGCCGGGCTACTCTCCTACAATGAGCAGTTCTTC. Residues: CSAAGLLSYNEQFF.

V gene TRBV6-1 combines with J gene TRBJ1-1, with D hard to call. The CDR3 extends over 15 amino acids. In germline, CDR1 is MNHNS, CDR2 SASEGT. Trimming cost V 7 bases and J 7 bases, with 22 bases left between them. CDR3 sequence reads: CASTKDDGQAIEAFF. The CDR3 DNA is TGTGCCAGCACGAAGGATGATGGGCAGGCCATTGAAGCTTTCTTT.

This clonotype was seen only a few times. The rearrangement links TRBV10-3 to TRBJ2-1, with TRBD1 matching over 7 bases. Germline V lookup: CDR1 ENHRY, CDR2 SYGVKD. J lost 2 bases, V lost 0 bases, and 1 base had no gene match. This CDR3 spans 15 amino acids. CDR3 sequence (DNA): TGTGCCATCAGTGAGTCGACAGGGACCTACAATGAGCAGTTCTTC. Protein: CAISESTGTYNEQFF.

The genes are TRBV19 and TRBJ2-7; tentatively, D is TRBD1 (5 bases). Trimming removed 5 bases at V and 0 bases at J, with 17 bases between. Per germline, CDR1 LNHDA and CDR2 SQIVND (reference sequence). The CDR3 has 16 residues. CDR3 DNA: TGTGCCAGTAGTCCACGCCAAGACAGAAGCTCCTACGAGCAGTACTTC. This encodes CASSPRQDRSSYEQYF.

This clonotype was counted between two and nine times. The CDR3, as DNA: TGTGCCAGCAGCTTGGGCGTGGTCTGGCCATCGGGGCTAACCGGGGAGCTGTTTTTT. Protein: CASSLGVVWPSGLTGELFF. The rearrangement joins TRBV5-4 to TRBJ2-2; tentatively, D is TRBD1 or TRBD2 (5 bases each). The CDR3 has 19 amino acids. Germline CDR1 reads SGHNT; CDR2 reads YYREEE (reference sequence). V lost 0 bases, J lost 5 bases, and 23 bases lay in between.

This clonotype was detected ten times or more. The rearrangement joins TRBV12-3 or TRBV12-4 to TRBJ2-5, with 15 bases aligning to TRBD2. The CDR3 spans 17 residues. Losses at the gene ends were 4 bases for V and 5 bases for J; bases not matched to a gene: 8. CDR3 coding DNA: TGTGCCAGCAGTTCCGGGACTAGCGGGGGGCTTGGGGAGACCCAGTACTTC. Protein sequence: CASSSGTSGGLGETQYF.

This clonotype was picked up many times. The genes are TRBV29-1 and TRBJ2-5; D remains ambiguous. The CDR3 has 16 amino acids. With 1 base removed from V and 4 bases from J, the gap between germline ends came to 19 bases. Germline lookup yields CDR1 SQVTM and CDR2 ANQGSEA. The CDR3 DNA reads as TGCAGCGTTGAAGGGATTTGGATCCTAAGTCCAGAGACCCAGTACTTC. It is translated as CSVEGIWILSPETQYF.

The chain links TRBV29-1 to TRBJ1-1; D unresolved. The CDR3 sequence is 12 residues long. CDR1 and CDR2 from the germline V gene are SQVTM and ANQGSEA. V lost 4 bases to trimming and J lost 7 bases, with 13 bases between them. The CDR3 region is CSVVELGLEAFF. CDR3 DNA sequence: TGCAGCGTTGTGGAATTAGGACTTGAAGCTTTCTTT.

In this sample, this clonotype turned up many times. The chain carries TRBV13 and TRBJ2-5; TRBD2 matches at 10 bases. CDR3 length equals 17 residues. V lost 0 bases, J lost 0 bases, and 4 bases stayed unmatched. CDR1 and CDR2 (germline): PRHDT, FYEKMQ (reference sequence). This CDR3 is CASSLGPTSGDQETQYF. CDR3 sequence (DNA): TGTGCCAGCAGCTTAGGCCCTACTAGCGGGGACCAAGAGACCCAGTACTTC.

The chain joins TRBV30 to TRBJ2-2; D uncertain. The germline CDR1 and CDR2 sequences are GTSNPN and SVGIG (reference sequence). The CDR3 is made up of 14 amino acids. V was cut by 2 bases and J by 2 bases, with 9 bases left in between. The CDR3 nucleotides are TGTGCCTGGAGTTTGGGCAGAAACACCGGGGAGCTGTTTTTT. Its protein is CAWSLGRNTGELFF.

This clonotype turned up a few times. The chain has TRBV10-2 and TRBJ2-3; D is unresolved. Germline V gives CDR1 WSHSY, CDR2 SAAADI. The CDR3 is made up of 12 amino acids. Trimming pared 2 bases from V and 5 bases from J, leaving 5 bases between. CDR3 protein: CASSEPKDTQYF. In DNA form, the CDR3 reads TGCGCCAGCAGTGAGCCGAAAGATACGCAGTATTTT.

In this sample, this clonotype turned up many times. This chain connects TRBV9 to TRBJ1-1, with TRBD1 matching 7 bases. CDR3 length: 15 amino acids. The germline CDR1 and CDR2 sequences are SGDLS and YYNGEE. V lost 2 bases and J lost 5; bases outside the gene matches: 9. CDR3 coding DNA: TGTGCCAGCAGCGTGGGGAGTCCAGGGGGGACTGAAGCTTTCTTT. Amino acid sequence: CASSVGSPGGTEAFF.